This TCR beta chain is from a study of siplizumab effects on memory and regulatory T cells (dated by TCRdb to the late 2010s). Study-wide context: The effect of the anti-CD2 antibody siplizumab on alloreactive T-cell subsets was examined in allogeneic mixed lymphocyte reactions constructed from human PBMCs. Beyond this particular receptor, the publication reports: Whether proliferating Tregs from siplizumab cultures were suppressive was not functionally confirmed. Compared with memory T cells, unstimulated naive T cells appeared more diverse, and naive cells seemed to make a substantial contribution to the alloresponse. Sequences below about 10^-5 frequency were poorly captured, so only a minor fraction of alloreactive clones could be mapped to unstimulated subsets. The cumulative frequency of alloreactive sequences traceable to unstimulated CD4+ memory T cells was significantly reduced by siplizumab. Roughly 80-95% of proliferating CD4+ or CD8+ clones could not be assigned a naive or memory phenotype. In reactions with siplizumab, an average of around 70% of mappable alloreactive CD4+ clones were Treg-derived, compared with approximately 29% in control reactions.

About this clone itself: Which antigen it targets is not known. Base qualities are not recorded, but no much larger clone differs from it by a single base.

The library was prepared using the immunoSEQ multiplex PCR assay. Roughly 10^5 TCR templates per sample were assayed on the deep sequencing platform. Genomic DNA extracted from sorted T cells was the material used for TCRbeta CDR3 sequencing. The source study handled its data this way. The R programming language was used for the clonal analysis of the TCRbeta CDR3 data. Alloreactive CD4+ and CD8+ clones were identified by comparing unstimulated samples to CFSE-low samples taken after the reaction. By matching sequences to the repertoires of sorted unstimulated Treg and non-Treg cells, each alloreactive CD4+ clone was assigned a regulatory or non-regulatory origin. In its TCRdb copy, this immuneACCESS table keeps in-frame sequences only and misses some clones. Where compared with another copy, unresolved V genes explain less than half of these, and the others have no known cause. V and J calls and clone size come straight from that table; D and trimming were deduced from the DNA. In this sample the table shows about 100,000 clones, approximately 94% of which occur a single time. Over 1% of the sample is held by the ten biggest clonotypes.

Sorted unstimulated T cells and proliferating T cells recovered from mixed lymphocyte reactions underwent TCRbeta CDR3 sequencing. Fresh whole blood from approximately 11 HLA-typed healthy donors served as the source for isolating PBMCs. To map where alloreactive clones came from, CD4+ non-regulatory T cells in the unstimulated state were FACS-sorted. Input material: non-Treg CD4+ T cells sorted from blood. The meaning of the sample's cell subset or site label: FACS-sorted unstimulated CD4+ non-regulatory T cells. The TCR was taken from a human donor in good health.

CDR3 protein: CASTSGWGETQYF. Read as DNA, the sequence is TGTGCCAGCACATCAGGGTGGGGGGAGACCCAGTACTTC. The chain is encoded by TRBV27 joined to TRBJ2-5; the D call is tentative, TRBD1 or TRBD2, as each matches 5 bases. From a lookup of the germline V gene (reference sequence), CDR1 and CDR2 are MNHEY and SMNVEV. Taken from cysteine to phenylalanine, the CDR3 has 13 residues. Here the CDR3 DNA is all that survives: 39 bases in frame from base 1. The junction shows trimming of 7 bases on V and 5 bases on J, plus 14 bases between the germline ends.